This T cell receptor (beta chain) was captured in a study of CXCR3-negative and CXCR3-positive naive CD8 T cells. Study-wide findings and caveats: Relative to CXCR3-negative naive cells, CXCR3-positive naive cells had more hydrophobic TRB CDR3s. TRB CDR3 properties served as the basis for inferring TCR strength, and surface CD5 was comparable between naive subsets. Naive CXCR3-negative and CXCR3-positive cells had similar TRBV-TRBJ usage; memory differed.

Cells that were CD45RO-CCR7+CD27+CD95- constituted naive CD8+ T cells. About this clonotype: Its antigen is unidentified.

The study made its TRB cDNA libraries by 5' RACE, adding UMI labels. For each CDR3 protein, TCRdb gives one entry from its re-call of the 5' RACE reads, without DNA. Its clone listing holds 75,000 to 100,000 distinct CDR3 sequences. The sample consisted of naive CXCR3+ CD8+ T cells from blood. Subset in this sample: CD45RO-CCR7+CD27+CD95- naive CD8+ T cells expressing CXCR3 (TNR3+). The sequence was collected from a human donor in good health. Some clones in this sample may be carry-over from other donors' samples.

CDR3 sequence: CAACSGPTYEQYF. The chain carries TRBV10-3 and TRBJ2-7; TCRdb names TRBD2, which stays unverified in the absence of DNA. The CDR3 contains 13 residues. Looked up from germline, CDR1 is ENHRY and CDR2 is SYGVKD.